Listed below are T cell receptor beta chains from one sample, sequenced in a study of response to subunit inactivated influenza vaccine. TCRdb redid the calling of the RT-PCR reads with MiXCR, one entry per CDR3 protein. Among hundreds of thousands of distinct CDR3 sequences listed, 15% to 19% were seen once. This specimen consisted of PBMCs from blood, obtained about 11 days after vaccination. The receptors were sampled from a man in his fifties who received an inactivated influenza vaccine. Each CDR3 is given with its conserved first and last residue. Each record gives: J gene, D gene, V gene, clone size, CDR3 protein, CDR3 DNA. D genes are given only for firm matches. Some rows mark clone size as missing; the rest say once, few, many or name a class of expanded clone.

TRBJ2-1 | . | TRBV28 | . | CAAKTSAGPRNEQFF | TGTGCCGCAAAGACTTCAGCGGGTCCTAGGAATGAGCAGTTCTTC
TRBJ2-1 | TRBD2 | TRBV25-1 | . | CASSILAGAHNEQFF | TGTGCCAGCAGTATTCTAGCGGGGGCCCACAATGAGCAGTTCTTC
TRBJ2-5 | TRBD2 | TRBV6-2/TRBV6-3 | . | CASSTSTSGLETQYF | TGTGCCAGCAGCACCTCGACTAGCGGGTTAGAGACCCAGTACTTC
TRBJ2-5 | . | TRBV18 | . | CASSPGGPETQYF | TGTGCCAGCTCACCAGGGGGACCGGAGACCCAGTACTTC
TRBJ1-6 | . | TRBV4-1 | few | CASSQLSHSSYNSPLHF | TGCGCCAGCAGCCAACTTTCCCACAGCTCCTATAATTCACCCCTCCACTTT
TRBJ1-5 | . | TRBV6-1 | few | CASSPATGRSQPQHF | TGTGCCAGCAGTCCCGCCACAGGGAGGAGTCAGCCCCAGCATTTT
TRBJ2-5 | . | TRBV20-1 | . | CSASIGGQETQYF | TGCAGTGCTAGTATCGGAGGGCAAGAGACCCAGTACTTC
TRBJ1-5 | . | TRBV5-1 | . | CASSQVGGSNQPQHF | TGCGCCAGCAGCCAGGTTGGTGGGAGCAATCAGCCCCAGCATTTT
TRBJ2-2 | TRBD1 | TRBV2 | . | CASRTGGDHELFF | TGTGCCAGCAGGACAGGGGGTGACCACGAGCTGTTTTTT
TRBJ2-5 | . | TRBV7-7 | few | CASSLVAGAPQTQYF | TGTGCTAGCAGCTTAGTGGCAGGGGCCCCCCAAACCCAGTACTTC
TRBJ1-1 | . | TRBV4-3 | many | CASSQDRGNTEAFF | TGCGCCAGCAGCCAAGATAGGGGGAACACTGAAGCTTTCTTT
TRBJ2-1 | . | TRBV5-1 | . | CASSNGIIGNNEQFF | TGCGCCAGCAGTAACGGGATTATCGGTAACAATGAGCAGTTCTTC
TRBJ2-7 | TRBD2 | TRBV6-5 | few | CASSYRLAGGFYEQYF | TGTGCCAGCAGTTATCGCCTAGCGGGAGGGTTCTACGAGCAGTACTTC
TRBJ1-1 | TRBD1 | TRBV10-3 | . | CAISRQGGTEAFF | TGTGCCATCAGTAGACAGGGCGGCACTGAAGCTTTCTTT
TRBJ2-7 | TRBD1 | TRBV18 | . | CASSPVHRGRPGSYEQYF | TGTGCCAGCTCACCTGTGCACAGGGGGCGCCCCGGCTCCTACGAGCAGTACTTC
TRBJ2-7 | . | TRBV3-1 | . | CASSQGHSRTYEQYF | TGTGCCAGCAGCCAAGGACACTCTCGTACCTACGAGCAGTACTTC
TRBJ2-1 | . | TRBV5-1 | many | CASSGGGLDSNEQFF | TGCGCCAGCAGCGGCGGGGGATTGGACAGCAATGAGCAGTTCTTC
TRBJ2-5 | TRBD2 | TRBV28 | . | CASSLGLGGAETQYF | TGTGCCAGCAGTTTAGGACTAGGCGGAGCGGAGACCCAGTACTTC
TRBJ1-3 | . | TRBV7-6 | many | CASSFSGDSGNTIYF | TGTGCCAGCAGCTTCTCCGGTGACTCTGGAAACACCATATATTTT
TRBJ2-7 | TRBD1 | TRBV9 | few | CASSATGDLGEQYF | TGTGCCAGCAGCGCGACAGGGGACTTAGGCGAGCAGTACTTC
TRBJ2-1 | TRBD2 | TRBV4-2 | few | CASSRGQQKLAGDNEQFF | TGTGCCAGCAGCCGGGGACAGCAGAAACTAGCGGGAGACAATGAGCAGTTCTTC
TRBJ2-2 | . | TRBV11-1 | . | CASSRPLGTGELFF | TGTGCCAGCAGCCGACCCCTCGGCACCGGGGAGCTGTTTTTT
TRBJ2-7 | . | TRBV28 | few | CASSLFRRLTYEQYF | TGTGCCAGCAGTTTATTTCGCCGACTGACCTACGAGCAGTACTTC
TRBJ2-3 | TRBD1 | TRBV28 | . | CASSLGLQGAQYF | TGTGCCAGCAGTTTGGGCCTCCAGGGGGCACAGTATTTT
TRBJ2-3 | TRBD2 | TRBV20-1 | . | CSARDQLAGVRATQYF | TGCAGTGCTAGAGATCAACTAGCGGGAGTCAGAGCTACGCAGTATTTT
TRBJ2-5 | TRBD2 | TRBV5-1 | . | CASSLFGLAGGETQYF | TGCGCCAGCAGCTTGTTCGGACTAGCGGGAGGAGAGACCCAGTACTTC
TRBJ2-2 | . | TRBV4-1 | . | CASSHPATGELFF | TGCGCCAGCAGCCACCCGGCCACCGGGGAGCTGTTTTTT
TRBJ2-7 | . | TRBV5-5 | many | CASSLEEFFGEQYF | TGTGCCAGCAGCTTGGAAGAATTTTTTGGGGAGCAGTACTTC
TRBJ2-4 | TRBD2 | TRBV28 | . | CASSLYPSGPGAKNIQYF | TGTGCCAGCAGTTTATATCCTAGCGGGCCGGGGGCCAAAAACATTCAGTACTTC